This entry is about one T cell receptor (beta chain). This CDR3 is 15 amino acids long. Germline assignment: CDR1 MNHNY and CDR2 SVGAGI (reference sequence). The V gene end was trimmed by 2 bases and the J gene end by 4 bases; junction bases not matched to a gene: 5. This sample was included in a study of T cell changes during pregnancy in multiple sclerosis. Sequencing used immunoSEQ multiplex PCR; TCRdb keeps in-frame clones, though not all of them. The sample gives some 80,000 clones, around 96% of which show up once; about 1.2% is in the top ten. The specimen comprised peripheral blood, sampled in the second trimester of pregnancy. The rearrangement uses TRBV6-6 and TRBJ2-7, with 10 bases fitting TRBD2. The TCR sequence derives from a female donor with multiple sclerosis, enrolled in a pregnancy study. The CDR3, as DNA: TGTGCCAGCAGTTACAAGCGGGAGGGACCGTACGAGCAGTACTTC. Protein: CASSYKREGPYEQYF.